These 10 T cell receptor beta chains share one sample of origin, sequenced in a study of T cell repertoires in aging, cancer and after chemotherapy. The template was genomic DNA from peripheral blood, not RNA. TRB rearrangements spanning V, D and J were amplified using mixed TRB-A/B primers. TCRdb called the multiplex PCR reads again in MiXCR, with one record for every CDR3 protein. The sample lists some 9,000 distinct CDR3 sequences, around 25% seen once, with less than 3.5% in the top ten. Material: blood. These receptors all come from a human donor with a blood cancer.

This clonotype has only a few counts. This chain's CDR3 is CASSSGPYEQYF. CDR3 in DNA: TGTGCCAGCAGTTCAGGCCCCTACGAGCAGTACTTC. The chain has TRBV12-3 or TRBV12-4 and TRBJ2-7, with D unresolved. CDR3 length: 12 amino acids. The V end was cut by 4 bases, the J end by 2 bases, with 6 bases between.

This chain uses TRBV24-1 with TRBJ1-1; perhaps TRBD1 as D (6 bases). CDR1 KGHDR and CDR2 SFDVKD come from the germline V gene. V shed 5 bases and J shed 4 bases, with 13 bases lying between them. This CDR3 contains 14 residues. This CDR3 is CATSAEDRPTEAFF. The DNA for the CDR3 is TGTGCCACCAGTGCTGAAGACAGGCCCACTGAAGCTTTCTTT.

The chain links TRBV28 to TRBJ1-2; D is unresolved. Germline CDR1 reads MDHEN; CDR2 reads SYDVKM. The V end lost 3 bases, the J end lost 2 bases, and 4 bases lay between the germline ends. This CDR3 spans 12 amino acids. CDR3 region: CASSFRNYGYTF. The CDR3 coding sequence is TGTGCCAGCAGTTTTCGAAACTATGGCTACACCTTC.

In regard to this clonotype: This could be a read error, since a much larger clone is one nucleotide away. The V gene is TRBV6-5, the J gene TRBJ2-3, with D perhaps TRBD2 (5 bases). The length of the CDR3 is 15 residues. In germline, CDR1 is MNHEY, CDR2 SVGAGI. V was clipped by 4 bases and J by 4 bases, with 15 bases between them. The CDR3: CASSSPLAGADTQYF. DNA for the CDR3: TGTGCCAGCAGTTCCCCTCTAGCCGGCGCAGATACGCAGTATTTT.

V usage is TRBV28 and J usage is TRBJ2-1, with TRBD2 matching 15 bases. This CDR3 comprises 19 residues. Germline V CDR1 and CDR2: MDHEN, SYDVKM. Trimming removed 6 bases from V and 4 bases from J; junction bases left unmatched: 13. The CDR3 protein is CASREAGLAGGPLYNEQFF. The CDR3, as DNA: TGTGCCAGCAGAGAAGCAGGACTAGCGGGAGGGCCACTGTACAATGAGCAGTTCTTC.

Notes on this clonotype: With a much larger clone just one base away, this may be a read error. The chain couples TRBV6-5 to TRBJ2-5, with unresolved D. Looked up from germline, CDR1 is MNHEY and CDR2 is SVGAGI. V was trimmed by 5 bases and J by 3 bases, leaving 19 bases between them. The CDR3 has 16 residues. The CDR3 bases are TGTGCCAGCAGTGACACTCTGGGCGGCCTCAAAGAGACCCAGTACTTC. This gives the protein CASSDTLGGLKETQYF.

Sample share makes this clonotype medium-sized. The rearrangement uses TRBV6-5 and TRBJ2-7; no clear D. Deletions cut 6 bases from V and 9 bases from J, with 27 bases between. Germline loops: CDR1 MNHEY, CDR2 SVGAGI. This CDR3 has 16 amino acids. Here the CDR3 DNA reads TGTGCCAGCAGCAAGATGTCTCCCGGGCTACGATCGGGGCAGTACTTC. This encodes CASSKMSPGLRSGQYF.

This clonotype rates as medium-sized (0.01 to 0.1%). This chain joins TRBV30 and TRBJ2-5; perhaps D is TRBD1 or TRBD2 (5 bases each). Per germline, CDR1 GTSNPN and CDR2 SVGIG (reference sequence). Trimming left V 1 base short and J 9 bases short, with 21 bases between. The CDR3 is 15 residues long. The CDR3: CAWSAATDYKGAQYF. CDR3 in DNA: TGTGCCTGGAGTGCCGCGACAGACTACAAAGGGGCCCAGTACTTC.

By share, this clonotype counts as medium-sized. The chain recombines TRBV6-2 or TRBV6-3 with TRBJ2-3; D gene unclear. The CDR3 covers 14 residues. Germline V gene data show CDR1 as MNHEY and CDR2 as SVGEGT. Trimming shortened V by 3 bases and J by 0 bases, and 7 bases separated the two germline ends. The CDR3 sequence: CASSYGVSTDTQYF. CDR3 in DNA: TGTGCCAGCAGTTATGGGGTTAGCACAGATACGCAGTATTTT.

This clonotype is labeled medium-sized. The rearrangement uses TRBV19 and TRBJ2-5; D is unresolved. Trimming removed 3 bases from V and 3 bases from J, with 11 bases in between. Germline V CDR1 and CDR2: LNHDA, SQIVND (reference sequence). CDR3 size: 14 residues. The CDR3 reads CASSIRQLEETQYF. The CDR3 DNA follows: TGTGCCAGTAGTATCCGGCAGCTGGAAGAGACCCAGTACTTC.